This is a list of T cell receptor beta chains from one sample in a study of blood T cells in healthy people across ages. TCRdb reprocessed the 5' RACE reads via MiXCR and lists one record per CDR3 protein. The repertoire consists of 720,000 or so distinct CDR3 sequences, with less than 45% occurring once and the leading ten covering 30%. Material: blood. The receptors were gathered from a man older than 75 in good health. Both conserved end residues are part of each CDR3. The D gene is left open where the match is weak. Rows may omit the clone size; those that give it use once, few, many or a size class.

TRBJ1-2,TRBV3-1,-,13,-,CASSRRQNYGYTF,TGTGCCAGCAGCCGTAGACAGAACTATGGCTACACCTTC
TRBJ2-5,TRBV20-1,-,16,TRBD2,CSANSFRLAGKETQYF,TGCAGTGCTAACTCCTTCCGACTAGCGGGGAAAGAGACCCAGTACTTC
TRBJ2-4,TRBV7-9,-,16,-,CASSPLSSEYRDIQYF,TGTGCCAGCAGCCCCTTGAGTAGCGAGTACAGGGACATTCAGTACTTC
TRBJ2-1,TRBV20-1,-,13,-,CSARASDWNEQFF,TGCAGTGCTAGAGCTTCGGACTGGAATGAGCAGTTCTTC
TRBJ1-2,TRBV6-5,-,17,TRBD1,CASSYSLGGGAGYGYTF,TGTGCCAGCAGTTACTCACTAGGAGGGGGCGCCGGCTATGGCTACACCTTC
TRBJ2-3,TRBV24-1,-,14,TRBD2,CATSAGLGTDTQYF,TGTGCCACCAGTGCGGGACTAGGCACAGATACGCAGTATTTT
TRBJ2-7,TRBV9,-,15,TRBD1,CASSVAGTDAYEQYF,TGTGCCAGCAGCGTGGCTGGGACAGATGCATACGAGCAGTACTTC
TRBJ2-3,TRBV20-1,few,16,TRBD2,CSARGVLAGTTDTQYF,TGCAGTGCTAGAGGTGTACTAGCGGGGACCACAGATACGCAGTATTTT
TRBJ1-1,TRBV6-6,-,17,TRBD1,CASSYSTTGETNTEAFF,TGTGCCAGCAGTTACTCGACCACAGGGGAAACGAACACTGAAGCTTTCTTT
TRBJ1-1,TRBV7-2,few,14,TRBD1,CASIKGQGGTEAFF,TGTGCCAGCATCAAGGGACAGGGGGGCACTGAAGCTTTCTTT
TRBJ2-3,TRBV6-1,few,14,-,CASSKGTTTDTQYF,TGTGCCAGCAGTAAAGGGACCACCACAGATACGCAGTATTTT
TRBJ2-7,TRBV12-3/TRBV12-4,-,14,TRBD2,CASSIAGGQYEQYF,TGTGCCAGCAGTATAGCGGGGGGGCAGTACGAGCAGTACTTC
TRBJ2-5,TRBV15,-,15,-,CATSSPRDGQETQYF,TGTGCCACCAGCAGCCCCCGGGACGGCCAAGAGACCCAGTACTTC
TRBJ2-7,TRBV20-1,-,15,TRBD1,CSASSGQGIYYEQYF,TGCAGTGCTAGTTCCGGACAGGGGATTTACTACGAGCAGTACTTC
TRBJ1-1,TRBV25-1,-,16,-,CASSEDWRSRNTEAFF,TGTGCCAGCAGTGAAGACTGGAGGAGCCGGAACACTGAAGCTTTCTTT